What follows are 22 T cell receptor beta chains derived from one specimen sequenced in a study of monozygotic twins with inflammatory bowel disease. Reprocessing the 5' RACE reads, TCRdb reports a single entry for every CDR3 protein and omits DNA. The sample features hundreds of thousands of distinct CDR3 sequences, with about 5% in its top ten. Sequencing input: blood. All receptors derive from a human donor with ulcerative colitis or Crohn's disease, or a healthy co-twin of an affected twin (not recorded which).

This chain connects TRBV4-3 to TRBJ1-2; TCRdb lists TRBD1, though no DNA is available to test this call. Looked up from germline, CDR1 is LGHNA and CDR2 is YSLEER. The CDR3 extends over 18 amino acids. The CDR3 protein is CASSQDRSWGQGAYGYTF.

The J gene is TRBJ2-5, the V gene TRBV5-1. In germline, CDR1 is SGHRS, CDR2 YFSETQ. The CDR3 spans 14 residues. CDR3 sequence: CASSLEAYQETQYF.

CDR3 sequence reads: CSARNPRGQGSTDTQYF. This chain connects TRBV20-1 to TRBJ2-3; there is no DNA to check the TCRdb D call of TRBD1. This CDR3 is 17 amino acids long. From germline, CDR1 is DFQATT and CDR2 SNEGSKA (reference sequence).

This chain joins TRBV15 and TRBJ2-7; TCRdb returns TRBD1, unconfirmable since there is no DNA. CDR1 is LNHNV and CDR2 is YYDKDF in the germline V gene (reference sequence). The CDR3 sequence is 17 residues long. The CDR3 here is CATSRENSGTGANEQYF.

This chain uses TRBV7-3 with TRBJ2-1. CDR1 SGHTA and CDR2 FQGTGA come from the germline V gene. The CDR3 runs 13 residues. CDR3 sequence: CASATWGYNEQFF.

This chain connects TRBV12-3 or TRBV12-4 to TRBJ2-7. The CDR3 is 11 amino acids. The CDR3: CASSYSLEQYF.

The CDR3 here is CASSSRSGPYGYTF. The chain joins TRBV12-3 or TRBV12-4 to TRBJ1-2. CDR3 length: 14 residues.

J is TRBJ1-3 and V is TRBV28; the TCRdb call, TRBD1, lacks DNA for checking. Germline CDR1 is MDHEN and CDR2 is SYDVKM. CDR3 length equals 14 residues. The CDR3 sequence is CASGDRGPGNTIYF.

V usage is TRBV27 and J usage is TRBJ2-2. CDR3 size: 14 residues. CDR1 MNHEY and CDR2 SMNVEV come from the germline V gene (reference sequence). CDR3 region: CASRGIRDTGELFF.

J is TRBJ1-4 and V is TRBV27. From germline, CDR1 is MNHEY and CDR2 SMNVEV (reference sequence). CDR3 size: 15 residues. CDR3 sequence reads: CASSLSNYGTGKLFF. Looking up the rest from reference TRBV27 and TRBJ1-4 gives the full variable domain: EAQVTQNPRYLITVTGKKLTVTCSQNMNHEYMSWYRQDPGLGLRQIYYSMNVEVTDKGDVPEGYKVSRKEKRNFPLILESPSPNQTSLYFCASSLSNYGTGKLFFGSGTQLSVL.

V and J are TRBV5-1 and TRBJ2-3; no DNA is available, so the TRBD1 call from TCRdb remains unchecked. The germline V gene encodes CDR1 SGHRS and CDR2 YFSETQ. The CDR3 covers 13 residues. The CDR3 sequence: CASSPDNTDTQYF. Filled out from reference TRBV5-1 and TRBJ2-3, the complete variable domain reads KAGVTQTPRYLIKTRGQQVTLSCSPISGHRSVSWYQQTPGQGLQFLFEYFSETQRNKGNFPGRFSGRQFSNSRSEMNVSTLELGDSALYLCASSPDNTDTQYFGPGTRLTVL.

The rearrangement links TRBV18 to TRBJ1-5; the TRBD1 assignment by TCRdb is unverifiable without DNA. CDR3 length: 15 residues. The germline CDR1 and CDR2 sequences are KGHSH and LQKENI. The CDR3 region is CASSPLSGANQPQHF.

The chain combines TRBV7-3 with TRBJ2-2; TCRdb outputs TRBD1, but without DNA this stays unchecked. The CDR3 is 14 residues long. The germline CDR1 and CDR2 sequences are SGHTA and FQGTGA. The CDR3 reads CASSFVKGDGELFF. Complete variable domain (other parts from reference TRBV7-3 and TRBJ2-2): GAGVSQTPSNKVTEKGKYVELRCDPISGHTALYWYRQSLGQGPEFLIYFQGTGAADDSGLPNDRFFAVRPEGSVSTLKIQRTERGDSAVYLCASSFVKGDGELFFGEGSRLTVL.

The J gene is TRBJ1-1, the V gene TRBV29-1. Germline V CDR1 and CDR2: SQVTM, ANQGSEA. The CDR3 has 14 residues. Here the CDR3 reads CSVARGGLGTEAFF.

The genes are TRBV5-1 and TRBJ2-5. The CDR3 contains 13 residues. Germline values: CDR1 SGHRS, CDR2 YFSETQ. This CDR3 is CASSLGWVETQYF.

This chain's CDR3 is CASSQVGKRSTDTQYF. This chain uses TRBV14 with TRBJ2-3; TCRdb picks TRBD2, but there is no DNA to check that call. Germline CDR1 is SGHDN and CDR2 is FVKESK. The CDR3 is 16 residues long. Full variable domain (missing parts from reference TRBV14 and TRBJ2-3): EAGVTQFPSHSVIEKGQTVTLRCDPISGHDNLYWYRRVMGKEIKFLLHFVKESKQDESGMPNNRFLAERTGGTYSTLKVQPAELEDSGVYFCASSQVGKRSTDTQYFGPGTRLTVL.

This sequence joins TRBV28 and TRBJ2-7; TCRdb calls TRBD1, which cannot be checked without DNA. CDR1 and CDR2 from the germline V gene are MDHEN and SYDVKM. The CDR3 runs to 13 residues. The CDR3 spells CASSFGATYEQYF.

The chain recombines TRBV14 with TRBJ2-1. Germline CDR1 SGHDN, CDR2 FVKESK. CDR3 length: 15 amino acids. The CDR3 spells CASSQGRFPYNEQFF.

The chain couples TRBV3-1 to TRBJ2-1; there is no DNA to check the TCRdb D call of TRBD2. The CDR3 loop spans 15 amino acids. Germline CDR1 and CDR2: LGHDT and YNNKEL (reference sequence). The chain's CDR3 is CASSQGAEAYNEQFF.

The chain recombines TRBV28 with TRBJ1-3. Germline V gene lookup returns CDR1 MDHEN and CDR2 SYDVKM. The length of the CDR3 is 13 residues. The CDR3 reads CAIADSSGNTIYF. Full variable domain (remainder filled in from reference TRBV28 and TRBJ1-3): DVKVTQSSRYLVKRTGEKVFLECVQDMDHENMFWYRQDPGLGLRLIYFSYDVKMKEKGDIPEGYSVSREKKERFSLILESASTNQTSMYLCAIADSSGNTIYFGEGSWLTVV.

V usage is TRBV12-3 or TRBV12-4 and J usage is TRBJ2-7; TCRdb lists TRBD2, though no DNA is available to test this call. This CDR3 contains 13 residues. The CDR3 region is CASRTSGYYEQYF.

The chain joins TRBV6-2 or TRBV6-3 to TRBJ1-5; TCRdb outputs TRBD1, but without DNA this stays unchecked. This CDR3 is built from 16 residues. CDR1 and CDR2 (germline): MNHEY, SVGEGT. The CDR3 is CASRAGGQENNQPQHF.